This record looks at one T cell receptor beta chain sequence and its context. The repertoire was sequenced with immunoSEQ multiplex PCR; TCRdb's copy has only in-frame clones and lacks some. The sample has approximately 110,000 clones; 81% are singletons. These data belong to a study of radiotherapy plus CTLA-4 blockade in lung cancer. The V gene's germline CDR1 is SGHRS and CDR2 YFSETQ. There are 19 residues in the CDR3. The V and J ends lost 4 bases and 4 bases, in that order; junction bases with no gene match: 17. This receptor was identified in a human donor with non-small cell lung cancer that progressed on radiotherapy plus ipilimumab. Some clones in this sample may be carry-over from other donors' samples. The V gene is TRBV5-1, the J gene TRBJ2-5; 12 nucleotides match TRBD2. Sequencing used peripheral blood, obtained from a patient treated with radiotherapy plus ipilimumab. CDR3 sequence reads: CASSTALAGGRSSPETQYF. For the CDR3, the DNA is TGCGCCAGCAGCACTGCTCTAGCGGGGGGGCGTAGTTCCCCAGAGACCCAGTACTTC.